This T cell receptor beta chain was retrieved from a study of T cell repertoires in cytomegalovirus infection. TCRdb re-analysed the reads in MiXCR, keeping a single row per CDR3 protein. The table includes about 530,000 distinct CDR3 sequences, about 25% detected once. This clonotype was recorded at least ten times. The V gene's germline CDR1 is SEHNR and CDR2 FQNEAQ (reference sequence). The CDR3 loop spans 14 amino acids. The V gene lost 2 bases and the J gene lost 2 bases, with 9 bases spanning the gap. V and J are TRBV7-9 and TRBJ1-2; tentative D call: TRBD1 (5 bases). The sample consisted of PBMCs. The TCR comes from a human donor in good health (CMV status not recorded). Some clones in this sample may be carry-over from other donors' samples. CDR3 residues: CASSLSSGNYGYTF. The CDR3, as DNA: TGTGCCAGCAGCTTATCCTCAGGGAACTATGGCTACACCTTC.